One and the same sample provided the 19 T cell receptor beta chains below, sequenced in a study of blood T cell repertoires in COVID-19. TCRdb's copy holds only in-frame clones and misses some; the assay was immunoSEQ multiplex PCR. Here the sample spans tens of thousands of clones, approximately 86% being singletons. Sequenced: peripheral blood. These receptors originate from a man older than 75 with active COVID-19.

This chain links TRBV6-6 with TRBJ2-7; possibly TRBD2 for D (6 bases). CDR1 is MNHNY, CDR2 SVGAGI, per germline (reference sequence). This CDR3 has 12 amino acids. With 10 bases removed from V and 4 bases from J, the gap between germline ends came to 14 bases. The DNA for the CDR3 is TGTGCCACCGGGGCTAGCGTATACGAGCAGTACTTC. Amino acid sequence: CATGASVYEQYF.

V is TRBV7-9 and J is TRBJ2-2; no reliable D call. CDR3 size: 15 residues. Per germline, CDR1 SEHNR and CDR2 FQNEAQ (reference sequence). Trimming cost V 3 bases and J 4 bases, with 12 bases left between them. CDR3 nucleotides: TGTGCCAGCAGCTTCGTTTCCGCCGGCACCGGGGAGCTGTTTTTT. It yields the protein CASSFVSAGTGELFF.

The chain is built from TRBV7-2 and TRBJ2-7; 7 bases agree with TRBD2. Looked up from germline, CDR1 is SGHTA and CDR2 is FQGNSA. This CDR3 comprises 16 residues. V dropped 5 bases and J dropped 2; count of bases not matched to a gene: 12. The CDR3: CASSQRVIAGPYEQYF. Written as DNA, the CDR3 is TGTGCCAGCAGCCAGAGGGTGATAGCGGGCCCCTACGAGCAGTACTTC.

This chain links TRBV28 with TRBJ1-5; D not certain. From germline, CDR1 is MDHEN and CDR2 SYDVKM. Trimming left V 6 bases short and J 3 bases short, with 18 bases between. The CDR3 spans 16 residues. Written as DNA, the CDR3 is TGTGCCAGCAGCAGAGCCGGGATCGGGCCCAATCAGCCCCAGCATTTT. Protein: CASSRAGIGPNQPQHF. The full variable domain, rest sourced from reference TRBV28 and TRBJ1-5, is DVKVTQSSRYLVKRTGEKVFLECVQDMDHENMFWYRQDPGLGLRLIYFSYDVKMKEKGDIPEGYSVSREKKERFSLILESASTNQTSMYLCASSRAGIGPNQPQHFGDGTRLSIL.

A few counts support this clone. The chain couples TRBV9 to TRBJ2-2, with TRBD2 matching 9 bases. The CDR3 runs 16 residues. Germline CDR1 SGDLS, CDR2 YYNGEE. The V and J ends lost 3 bases and 4 bases, in that order; junction bases with no gene match: 7. The CDR3 region is CASSATGTSPTGELFF. DNA of the CDR3: TGTGCCAGCAGCGCGACCGGGACTAGCCCCACCGGGGAGCTGTTTTTT. Combining the CDR3 with reference TRBV9 and TRBJ2-2 gives the whole variable domain DSGVTQTPKHLITATGQRVTLRCSPRSGDLSVYWYQQSLDQGLQFLIQYYNGEERAKGNILERFSAQQFPDLHSELNLSSLELGDSALYFCASSATGTSPTGELFFGEGSRLTVL.

The V call is TRBV25-1, the J call TRBJ2-7; 10 nucleotides agree with TRBD1. The germline V gene has CDR1 MGHDK and CDR2 SYGVNS. The J segment lost 2 bases and the V segment lost 10 bases, leaving 8 bases of the junction unmatched. The CDR3 has 14 residues. CDR3 amino acids: CATSVGQGAYEQYF. CDR3 DNA: TGTGCCACCTCAGTTGGACAGGGGGCCTACGAGCAGTACTTC.

The rearrangement links TRBV4-1 to TRBJ2-3; 16 positions match TRBD2. V lost 4 bases, J lost 3 bases, and 7 bases stayed unmatched. Germline assignment: CDR1 MGHRA and CDR2 YSYEKL. The CDR3 is made up of 18 amino acids. The DNA of the CDR3 is TGCGCCAGCAGCCTGGGACTAGCGGGAGGGCCCCGTACAGATACGCAGTATTTT. This translates into CASSLGLAGGPRTDTQYF.

The chain couples TRBV6-5 to TRBJ1-2; maybe TRBD1 (6 bases). The V gene's germline CDR1 is MNHEY and CDR2 SVGAGI. Trimming took off 5 bases at V and 3 bases at J, with 10 bases between the two ends. This CDR3 spans 13 amino acids. For the CDR3, the DNA is TGTGCCAGCAGTAAGGACAGACACTATGGCTACACCTTC. Amino acids: CASSKDRHYGYTF.

The chain carries TRBV7-2 and TRBJ2-7; 9 nucleotides align to TRBD2. From germline, CDR1 is SGHTA and CDR2 FQGNSA. The J segment lost 2 bases and the V segment lost 0 bases, leaving 5 bases of the junction unmatched. The CDR3 sequence is 16 residues long. The CDR3 is CASSLAVTSGTYEQYF. The CDR3 bases are TGTGCCAGCAGCTTAGCCGTGACTAGCGGTACCTACGAGCAGTACTTC.

The rearrangement uses TRBV19 and TRBJ2-1; 7 bases fit TRBD2. With 1 base clipped from V and 9 bases from J, the junction kept 9 bases outside the gene matches. The germline CDR1 and CDR2 sequences are LNHDA and SQIVND (reference sequence). The CDR3 spans 15 residues. This CDR3 reads CASSIGEGRGSEQFF. CDR3 sequence (DNA): TGTGCCAGTAGTATAGGGGAGGGGAGAGGAAGTGAGCAGTTCTTC. Full variable domain (remainder filled in from reference TRBV19 and TRBJ2-1): DGGITQSPKYLFRKEGQNVTLSCEQNLNHDAMYWYRQDPGQGLRLIYYSQIVNDFQKGDIAEGYSVSREKKESFPLTVTSAQKNPTAFYLCASSIGEGRGSEQFFGPGTRLTVL.

The chain joins TRBV30 to TRBJ2-7, with 8 bases fitting TRBD2. The germline V gene has CDR1 GTSNPN and CDR2 SVGIG (reference sequence). The V gene end was trimmed by 4 bases and the J gene end by 0 bases; junction bases not matched to a gene: 8. The CDR3 sequence is 15 residues long. This CDR3 reads CAWNPLAAVSYEQYF. The CDR3, as DNA: TGTGCCTGGAACCCACTAGCGGCAGTCTCCTACGAGCAGTACTTC.

The chain uses TRBV10-3 and TRBJ1-1; D is possibly TRBD1 (5 bases). The CDR3 has 14 amino acids. Per germline, CDR1 ENHRY and CDR2 SYGVKD. Between the trimmed V and J ends, which lost 3 bases and 0 bases, there was a span of 8 bases. The CDR3 DNA sequence: TGTGCCATCAGTGATCGGGGGATGAACACTGAAGCTTTCTTT. This codes for CAISDRGMNTEAFF.

The chain combines TRBV2 with TRBJ2-3; D possibly corresponds to TRBD2 (6 bases). Trimming cost V 3 bases and J 4 bases, with 11 bases left between them. The CDR3 sequence is 14 residues long. Germline lookup yields CDR1 SNHLY and CDR2 FYNNEI. The CDR3 loop reads CASSERGGADTQYF. In nucleotides, the CDR3 is TGTGCCAGCAGTGAGCGGGGAGGCGCAGATACGCAGTATTTT.

The chain employs TRBV6-7 and TRBJ2-5, with TRBD2 matching 8 bases. TRBV6-7 is identified as an open reading frame with a role that is uncertain. Germline trimming cut 4 bases from V and 4 bases from J; bases unmatched to any gene: 8. This CDR3 region has 15 residues. The DNA of the CDR3 is TGTGCCAGCAGTTTCCCCACGGGGGGGGGAGAGACCCAGTACTTC. Encoded protein: CASSFPTGGGETQYF.

This clone was counted once. The chain is built from TRBV7-8 and TRBJ2-2; 7 nucleotides agree with TRBD1. V dropped 5 bases and J dropped 8; count of bases not matched to a gene: 14. There are 16 residues in the CDR3. Germline V gene lookup returns CDR1 SGHVS and CDR2 FQNEAQ. The CDR3, as DNA: TGTGCCAGCAGCACCACGACAGGGCCCCCTCGGGGGGAGCTGTTTTTT. This translates into CASSTTTGPPRGELFF.

V and J are TRBV7-9 and TRBJ1-5; 8 nucleotides match TRBD1. The CDR3 is made up of 15 amino acids. Germline CDR1 is SEHNR and CDR2 is FQNEAQ (reference sequence). V lost 3 bases, J lost 6 bases, and 7 bases stayed unmatched. The CDR3 loop is CASSFGQGGSQPQHF. CDR3 coding DNA: TGTGCCAGCAGCTTTGGACAGGGTGGAAGTCAGCCCCAGCATTTT.

This sequence joins TRBV15 and TRBJ1-4; a weak D match, TRBD1 (6 bases). The CDR3 is made up of 17 amino acids. Germline V gene data show CDR1 as LNHNV and CDR2 as YYDKDF (reference sequence). V was pared by 5 bases and J by 4 bases, with 20 bases between. CDR3 DNA sequence: TGTGCCACCAGCTCCCGGGAGGGCCAGGGGAGTAATGAAAAACTGTTTTTT. Translated: CATSSREGQGSNEKLFF. Full variable domain (remainder filled in from reference TRBV15 and TRBJ1-4): DAMVIQNPRYQVTQFGKPVTLSCSQTLNHNVMYWYQQKSSQAPKLLFHYYDKDFNNEADTPDNFQSRRPNTSFCFLDIRSPGLGDTAMYLCATSSREGQGSNEKLFFGSGTQLSVL.

CDR3 in amino acids: CASSLGDRGFRETQYF. CDR3 nucleotides: TGTGCCAGCAGCTTGGGGGACAGGGGATTCCGAGAGACCCAGTACTTC. The chain carries TRBV5-5 and TRBJ2-5; 10 bases are a match to TRBD1. CDR1 and CDR2 (germline): SGHKS, YYEKEE (reference sequence). V trimming: 0 bases; J trimming: 4 bases; junction bases outside the gene matches: 6. CDR3 length: 16 residues.

The chain has TRBV6-2 or TRBV6-3 and TRBJ2-7; 12 nucleotides line up with TRBD2. This CDR3 spans 17 amino acids. CDR1 and CDR2 (germline): MNHEY, SVGEGT. V gave up 2 bases and J gave up 0 bases; unmatched junction bases: 5. CDR3 sequence reads: CASSYAGLAGNSYEQYF. CDR3 in DNA: TGTGCCAGCAGTTACGCCGGACTAGCGGGAAACTCCTACGAGCAGTACTTC.